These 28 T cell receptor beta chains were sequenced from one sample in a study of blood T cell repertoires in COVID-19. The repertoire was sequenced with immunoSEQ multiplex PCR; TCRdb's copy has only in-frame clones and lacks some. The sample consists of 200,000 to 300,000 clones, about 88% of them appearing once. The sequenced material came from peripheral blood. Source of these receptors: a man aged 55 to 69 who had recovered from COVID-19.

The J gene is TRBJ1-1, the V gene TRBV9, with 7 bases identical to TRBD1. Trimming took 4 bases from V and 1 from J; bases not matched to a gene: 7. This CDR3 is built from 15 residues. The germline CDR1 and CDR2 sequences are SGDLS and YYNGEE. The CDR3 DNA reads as TGTGCCAGCAGCACTCGACAGGGAGCGAACACTGAAGCTTTCTTT. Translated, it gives CASSTRQGANTEAFF.

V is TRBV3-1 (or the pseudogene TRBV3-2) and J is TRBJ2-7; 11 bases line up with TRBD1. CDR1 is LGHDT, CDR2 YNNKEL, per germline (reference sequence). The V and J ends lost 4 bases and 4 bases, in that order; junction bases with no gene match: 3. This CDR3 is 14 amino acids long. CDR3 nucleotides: TGTGCCAGCAGCCTGGGACAGGGGGGGTACGAGCAGTACTTC. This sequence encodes CASSLGQGGYEQYF.

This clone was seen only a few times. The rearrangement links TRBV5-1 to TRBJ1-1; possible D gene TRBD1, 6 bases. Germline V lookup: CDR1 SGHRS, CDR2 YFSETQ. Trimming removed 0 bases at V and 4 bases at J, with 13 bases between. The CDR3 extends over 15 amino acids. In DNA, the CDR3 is TGCGCCAGCAGCTTGGAAGCAGGGGCCTCCACTGAAGCTTTCTTT. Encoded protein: CASSLEAGASTEAFF. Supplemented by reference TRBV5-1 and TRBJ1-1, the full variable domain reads KAGVTQTPRYLIKTRGQQVTLSCSPISGHRSVSWYQQTPGQGLQFLFEYFSETQRNKGNFPGRFSGRQFSNSRSEMNVSTLELGDSALYLCASSLEAGASTEAFFGQGTRLTVV.

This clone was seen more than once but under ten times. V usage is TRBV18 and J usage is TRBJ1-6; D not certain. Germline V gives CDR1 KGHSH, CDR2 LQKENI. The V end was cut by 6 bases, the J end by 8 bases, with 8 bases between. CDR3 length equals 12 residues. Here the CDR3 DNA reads TGTGCCAGCTCGAGGAGGGATTCACCCCTCCACTTT. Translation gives CASSRRDSPLHF.

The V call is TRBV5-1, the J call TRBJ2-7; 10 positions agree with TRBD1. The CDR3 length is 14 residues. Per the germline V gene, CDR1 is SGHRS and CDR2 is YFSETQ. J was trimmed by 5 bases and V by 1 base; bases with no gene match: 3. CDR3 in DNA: TGCGCCAGCAGCTTGTGGGACAGGGGCAACGAGCAGTACTTC. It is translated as CASSLWDRGNEQYF.

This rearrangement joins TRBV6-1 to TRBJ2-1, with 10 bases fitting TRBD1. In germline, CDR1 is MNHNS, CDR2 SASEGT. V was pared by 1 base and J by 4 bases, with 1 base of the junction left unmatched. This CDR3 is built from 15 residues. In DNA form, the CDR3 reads TGTGCCAGCAGTGAAGGACAGGGGGCGTACAATGAGCAGTTCTTC. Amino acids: CASSEGQGAYNEQFF.

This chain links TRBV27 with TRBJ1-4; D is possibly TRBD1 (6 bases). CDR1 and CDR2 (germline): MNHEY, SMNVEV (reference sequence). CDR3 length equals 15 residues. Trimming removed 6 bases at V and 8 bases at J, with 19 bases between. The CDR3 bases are TGTGCCAGCAGGAGACAGGCCCAACTTCCCGAAAAACTGTTTTTT. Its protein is CASRRQAQLPEKLFF.

The CDR3 coding sequence is TGTGCCAGCAGCTTGCAGGGGACAGATACGCAGTATTTT. It yields the protein CASSLQGTDTQYF. The V gene is TRBV5-4, the J gene TRBJ2-3; D may be TRBD1 (6 bases). The CDR3 consists of 13 residues. V dropped 1 base and J dropped 3 bases, with 6 bases sitting between them. Per germline, CDR1 SGHNT and CDR2 YYREEE (reference sequence).

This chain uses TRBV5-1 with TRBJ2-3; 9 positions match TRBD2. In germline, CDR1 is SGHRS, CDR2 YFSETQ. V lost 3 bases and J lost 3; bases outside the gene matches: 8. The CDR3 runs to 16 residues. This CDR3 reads CASSSEGAGGTDTQYF. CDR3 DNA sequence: TGCGCCAGCAGCTCTGAAGGAGCGGGGGGAACAGATACGCAGTATTTT. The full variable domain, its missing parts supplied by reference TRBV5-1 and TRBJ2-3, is KAGVTQTPRYLIKTRGQQVTLSCSPISGHRSVSWYQQTPGQGLQFLFEYFSETQRNKGNFPGRFSGRQFSNSRSEMNVSTLELGDSALYLCASSSEGAGGTDTQYFGPGTRLTVL.

The CDR3 sequence is CASSQILQYF. Written as DNA, the CDR3 is TGTGCCAGCAGCCAAATCCTGCAGTACTTC. This chain links TRBV3-1 (or the pseudogene TRBV3-2) with TRBJ2-7; D remains ambiguous. V lost 2 bases, J lost 9 bases, and 5 bases lay in between. Germline CDR1 reads LGHDT; CDR2 reads YNNKEL (reference sequence). The CDR3 covers 10 residues.

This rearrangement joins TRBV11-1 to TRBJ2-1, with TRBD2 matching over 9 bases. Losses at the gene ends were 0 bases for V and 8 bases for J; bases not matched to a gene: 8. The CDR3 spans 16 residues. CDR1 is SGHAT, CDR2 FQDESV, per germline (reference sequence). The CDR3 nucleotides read TGTGCCAGCAGCTTAGCGTCCGGGACTAGCTTCGATGAGCAGTTCTTC. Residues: CASSLASGTSFDEQFF.

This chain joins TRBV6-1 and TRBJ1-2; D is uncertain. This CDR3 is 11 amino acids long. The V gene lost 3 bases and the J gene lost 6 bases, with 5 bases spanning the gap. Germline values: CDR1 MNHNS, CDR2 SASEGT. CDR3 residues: CASSEADGYTF. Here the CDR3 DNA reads TGTGCCAGCAGTGAGGCAGATGGCTACACCTTC.

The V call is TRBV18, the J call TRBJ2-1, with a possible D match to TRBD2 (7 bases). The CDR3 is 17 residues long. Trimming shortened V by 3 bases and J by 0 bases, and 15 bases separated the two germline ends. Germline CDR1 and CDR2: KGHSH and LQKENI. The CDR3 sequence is CASSPGRGGPSYNEQFF. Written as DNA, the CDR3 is TGTGCCAGCTCACCCGGTCGCGGGGGCCCCTCCTACAATGAGCAGTTCTTC.

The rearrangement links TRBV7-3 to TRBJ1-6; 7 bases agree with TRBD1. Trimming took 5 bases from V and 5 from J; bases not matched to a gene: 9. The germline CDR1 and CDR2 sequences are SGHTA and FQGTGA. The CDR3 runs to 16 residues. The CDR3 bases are TGTGCCAGCAGCCCGAAGGACAGGCGAGATAATTCACCCCTCCACTTT. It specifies CASSPKDRRDNSPLHF.

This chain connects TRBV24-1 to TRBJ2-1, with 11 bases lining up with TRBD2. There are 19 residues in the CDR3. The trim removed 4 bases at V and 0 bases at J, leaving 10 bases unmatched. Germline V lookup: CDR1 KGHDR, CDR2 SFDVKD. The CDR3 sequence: CATSDSTSGVWSSYNEQFF. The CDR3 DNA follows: TGTGCCACCAGTGACTCGACTAGCGGGGTATGGAGCTCCTACAATGAGCAGTTCTTC.

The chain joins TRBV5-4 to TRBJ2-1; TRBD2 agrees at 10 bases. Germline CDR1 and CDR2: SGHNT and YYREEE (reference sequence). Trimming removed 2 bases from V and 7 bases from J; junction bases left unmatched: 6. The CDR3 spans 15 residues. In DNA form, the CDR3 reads TGTGCCAGCAGCTTAGCGGGGGGGCTTAGGAATGAGCAGTTCTTC. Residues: CASSLAGGLRNEQFF.

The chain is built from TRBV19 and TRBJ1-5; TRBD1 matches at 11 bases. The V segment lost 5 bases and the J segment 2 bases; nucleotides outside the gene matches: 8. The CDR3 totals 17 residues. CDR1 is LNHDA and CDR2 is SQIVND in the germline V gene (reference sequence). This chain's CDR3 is CASSVGTGGGGNQPQHF. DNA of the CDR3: TGTGCCAGTAGTGTCGGGACAGGGGGTGGGGGCAATCAGCCCCAGCATTTT.

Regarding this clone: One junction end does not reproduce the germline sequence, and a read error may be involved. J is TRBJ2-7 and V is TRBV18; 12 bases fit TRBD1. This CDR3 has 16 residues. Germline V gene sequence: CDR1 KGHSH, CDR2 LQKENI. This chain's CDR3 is CASSRAGTGGEVPMKF. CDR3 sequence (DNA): TGTGCCAGCTCACGGGCCGGGACAGGGGGCGAGGTGCCGATGAAGTTC.

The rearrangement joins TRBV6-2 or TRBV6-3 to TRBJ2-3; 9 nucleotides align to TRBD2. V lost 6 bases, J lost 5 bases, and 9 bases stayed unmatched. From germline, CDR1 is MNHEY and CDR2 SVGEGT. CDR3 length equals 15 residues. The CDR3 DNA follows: TGTGCCAGCAGCCCGCGGGGGGGCTGGGAAGATACGCAGTATTTT. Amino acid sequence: CASSPRGGWEDTQYF.

CDR3 nucleotide sequence: TGTGCCAGTACCTCTCTTCGGGGGGAAGGCAATCAGCCCCAGCATTTT. It is translated as CASTSLRGEGNQPQHF. The V gene is TRBV19, the J gene TRBJ1-5, with TRBD1 as a possible D gene (5 bases). V was clipped by 7 bases and J by 2 bases, with 18 bases between them. This CDR3 is 16 amino acids long. The germline V gene has CDR1 LNHDA and CDR2 SQIVND (reference sequence).

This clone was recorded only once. CDR3: CASSEMTWGAGANVLTF. In DNA, the CDR3 is TGTGCCAGCAGCGAGATGACTTGGGGGGCTGGGGCCAACGTCCTGACTTTC. The J gene is TRBJ2-6, the V gene TRBV4-2; tentatively, D is TRBD2 (6 bases). The CDR3 consists of 17 residues. Germline V gene data show CDR1 as LGHNA and CDR2 as YNFKEQ. V was cut by 5 bases and J by 2 bases, with 16 bases left in between.

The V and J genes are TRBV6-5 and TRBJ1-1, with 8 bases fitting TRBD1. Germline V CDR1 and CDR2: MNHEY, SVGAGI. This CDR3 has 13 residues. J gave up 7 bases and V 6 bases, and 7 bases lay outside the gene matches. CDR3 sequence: CASRTRGLGEAFF. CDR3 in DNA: TGTGCCAGCAGAACCAGGGGGCTCGGTGAAGCTTTCTTT.

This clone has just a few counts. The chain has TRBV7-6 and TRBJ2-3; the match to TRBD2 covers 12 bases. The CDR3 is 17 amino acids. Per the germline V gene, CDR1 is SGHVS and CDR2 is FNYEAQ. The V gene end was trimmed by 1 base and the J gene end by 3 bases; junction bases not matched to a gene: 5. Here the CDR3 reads CASSLGASGGDTDTQYF. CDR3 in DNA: TGTGCCAGCAGCTTAGGGGCTAGCGGGGGGGATACAGATACGCAGTATTTT.

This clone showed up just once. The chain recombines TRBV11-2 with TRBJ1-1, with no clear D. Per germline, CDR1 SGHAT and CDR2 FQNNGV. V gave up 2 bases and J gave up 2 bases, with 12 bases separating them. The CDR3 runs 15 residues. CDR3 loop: CASSLSLGSNTEAFF. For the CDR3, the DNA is TGTGCCAGCAGCTTAAGTTTGGGCTCAAACACTGAAGCTTTCTTT.

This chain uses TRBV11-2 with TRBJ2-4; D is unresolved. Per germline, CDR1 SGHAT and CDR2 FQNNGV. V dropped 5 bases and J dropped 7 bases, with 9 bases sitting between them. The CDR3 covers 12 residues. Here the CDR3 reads CASSLTGNIQYF. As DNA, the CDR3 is TGTGCCAGCAGCCTGACTGGGAACATTCAGTACTTC. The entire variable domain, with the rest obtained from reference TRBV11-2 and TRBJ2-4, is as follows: EAGVAQSPRYKIIEKRQSVAFWCNPISGHATLYWYQQILGQGPKLLIQFQNNGVVDDSQLPKDRFSAERLKGVDSTLKIQPAKLEDSAVYLCASSLTGNIQYFGAGTRLSVL.

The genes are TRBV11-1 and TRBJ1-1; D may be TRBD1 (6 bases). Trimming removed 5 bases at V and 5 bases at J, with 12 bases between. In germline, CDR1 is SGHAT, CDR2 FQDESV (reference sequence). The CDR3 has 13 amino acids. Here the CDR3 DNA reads TGTGCCAGCAGCCCCCAGGGGTTGACTGAAGCTTTCTTT. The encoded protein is CASSPQGLTEAFF.

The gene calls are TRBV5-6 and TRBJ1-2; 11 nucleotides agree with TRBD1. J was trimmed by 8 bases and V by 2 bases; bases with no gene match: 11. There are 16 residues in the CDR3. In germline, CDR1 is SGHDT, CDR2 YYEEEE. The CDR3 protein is CASSFPTGQGARGYTF. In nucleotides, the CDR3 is TGTGCCAGCAGCTTTCCTACCGGACAGGGGGCTAGGGGCTACACCTTC.

The CDR3 is CASSYSWRGDFYEQYF. The DNA for the CDR3 is TGTGCCAGCAGTTACTCTTGGCGGGGGGACTTCTACGAGCAGTACTTC. The chain couples TRBV6-5 to TRBJ2-7; 8 bases map to TRBD2. The V segment lost 0 bases and the J segment 3 bases; nucleotides outside the gene matches: 7. The CDR3 extends over 16 amino acids. CDR1 MNHEY and CDR2 SVGAGI come from the germline V gene.